One TCR beta chain is described in this entry. Antigen specificity is unknown. The CDR3 totals 14 residues. The germline CDR1 and CDR2 sequences are SEHNR and FQNEAQ (reference sequence). Trimming shortened V by 5 bases and J by 2 bases, and 11 bases separated the two germline ends. The protocol was immunoSEQ multiplex PCR, while the TCRdb copy is restricted to in-frame clones and leaves out a portion. The sample has 25,000 to 30,000 clones, about 89% seen once. The data are from a study of T cells in narcolepsy. Study as a whole: Donors had narcolepsy type 1 or type 2, or were healthy controls.

Regarding the study as a whole: Healthy controls reportedly lacked the autoreactive clonotypes serially found in patients' blood.

The specimen sequenced was memory (CD45RA-) CD4+ T cells from blood. The TCR comes from a human donor in good health. The chain couples TRBV7-9 to TRBJ2-3; possible D gene TRBD1, 6 bases. Here the CDR3 DNA reads TGTGCCAGCAGCCGTGGGACAACCACAGATACGCAGTATTTT. Its protein product is CASSRGTTTDTQYF.